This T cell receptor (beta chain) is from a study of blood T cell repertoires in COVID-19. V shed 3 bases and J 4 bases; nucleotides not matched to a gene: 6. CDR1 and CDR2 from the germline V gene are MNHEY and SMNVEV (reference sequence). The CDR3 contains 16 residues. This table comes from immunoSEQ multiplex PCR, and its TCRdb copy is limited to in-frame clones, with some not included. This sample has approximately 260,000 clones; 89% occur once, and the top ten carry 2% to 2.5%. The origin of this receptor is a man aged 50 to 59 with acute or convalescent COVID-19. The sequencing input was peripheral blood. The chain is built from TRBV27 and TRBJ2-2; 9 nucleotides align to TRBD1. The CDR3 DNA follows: TGTGCCAGCAGTTTCCGGACAGGGGTAGTCACCGGGGAGCTGTTTTTT. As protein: CASSFRTGVVTGELFF.